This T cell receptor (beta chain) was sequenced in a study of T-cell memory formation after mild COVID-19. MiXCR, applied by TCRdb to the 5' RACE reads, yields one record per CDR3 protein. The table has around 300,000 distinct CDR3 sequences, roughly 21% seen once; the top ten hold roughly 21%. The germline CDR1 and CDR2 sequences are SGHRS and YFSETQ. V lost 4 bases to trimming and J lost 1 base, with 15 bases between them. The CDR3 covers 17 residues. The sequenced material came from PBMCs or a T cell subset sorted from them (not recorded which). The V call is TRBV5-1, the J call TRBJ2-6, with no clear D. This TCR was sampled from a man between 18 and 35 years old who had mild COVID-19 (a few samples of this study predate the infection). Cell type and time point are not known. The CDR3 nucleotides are TGCGCCAGCAGCCAAACCGGACCGACGTCTGGGGCCAACGTCCTGACTTTC. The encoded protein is CASSQTGPTSGANVLTF.